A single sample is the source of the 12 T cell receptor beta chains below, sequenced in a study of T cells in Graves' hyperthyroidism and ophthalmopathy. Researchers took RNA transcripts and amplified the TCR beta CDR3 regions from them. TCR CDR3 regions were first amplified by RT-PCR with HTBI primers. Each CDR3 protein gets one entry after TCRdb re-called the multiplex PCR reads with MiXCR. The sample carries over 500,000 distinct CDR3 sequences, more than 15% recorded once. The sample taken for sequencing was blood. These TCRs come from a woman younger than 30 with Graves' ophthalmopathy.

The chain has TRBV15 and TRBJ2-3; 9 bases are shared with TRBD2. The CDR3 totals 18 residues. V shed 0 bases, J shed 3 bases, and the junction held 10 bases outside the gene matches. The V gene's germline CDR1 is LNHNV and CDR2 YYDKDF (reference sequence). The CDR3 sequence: CATSRDRRAGGPTDTQYF. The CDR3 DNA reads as TGTGCCACCAGCAGAGATAGGAGGGCGGGGGGGCCGACAGATACGCAGTATTTT. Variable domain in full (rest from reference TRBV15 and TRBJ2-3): DAMVIQNPRYQVTQFGKPVTLSCSQTLNHNVMYWYQQKSSQAPKLLFHYYDKDFNNEADTPDNFQSRRPNTSFCFLDIRSPGLGDTAMYLCATSRDRRAGGPTDTQYFGPGTRLTVL.

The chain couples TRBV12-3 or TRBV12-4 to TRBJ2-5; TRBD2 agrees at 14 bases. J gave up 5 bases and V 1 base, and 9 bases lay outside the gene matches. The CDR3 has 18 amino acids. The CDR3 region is CASSLGGTSGSRGETQYF. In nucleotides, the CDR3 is TGTGCCAGCAGTTTAGGGGGGACTAGCGGGAGCAGGGGTGAGACCCAGTACTTC.

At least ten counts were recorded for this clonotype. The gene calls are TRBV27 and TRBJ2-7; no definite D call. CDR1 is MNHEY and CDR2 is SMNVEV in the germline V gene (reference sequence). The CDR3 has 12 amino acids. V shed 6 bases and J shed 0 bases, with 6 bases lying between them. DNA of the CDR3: TGTGCCAGCAGCTCGAGCTCCTACGAGCAGTACTTC. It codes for CASSSSSYEQYF.

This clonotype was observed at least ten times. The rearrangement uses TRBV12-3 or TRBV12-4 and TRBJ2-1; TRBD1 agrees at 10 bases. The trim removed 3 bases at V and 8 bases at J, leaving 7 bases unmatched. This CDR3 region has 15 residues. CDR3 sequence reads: CASSLGRTGGDEQFF. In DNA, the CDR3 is TGTGCCAGCAGTTTGGGGCGGACAGGGGGGGATGAGCAGTTCTTC.

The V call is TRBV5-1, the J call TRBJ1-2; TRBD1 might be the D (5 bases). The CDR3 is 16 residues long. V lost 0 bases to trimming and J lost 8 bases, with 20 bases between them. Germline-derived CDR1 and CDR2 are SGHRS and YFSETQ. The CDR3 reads CASSLASRPGSEGYTF. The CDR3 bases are TGCGCCAGCAGCTTGGCCAGCCGGCCAGGGTCAGAGGGCTACACCTTC. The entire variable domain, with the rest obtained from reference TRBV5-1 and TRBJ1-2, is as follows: KAGVTQTPRYLIKTRGQQVTLSCSPISGHRSVSWYQQTPGQGLQFLFEYFSETQRNKGNFPGRFSGRQFSNSRSEMNVSTLELGDSALYLCASSLASRPGSEGYTFGSGTRLTVV.

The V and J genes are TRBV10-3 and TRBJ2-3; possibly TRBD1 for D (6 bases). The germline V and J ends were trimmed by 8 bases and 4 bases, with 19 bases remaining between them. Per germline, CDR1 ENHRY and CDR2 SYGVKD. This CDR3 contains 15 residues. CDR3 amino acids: CAIWDGTFSADTQYF. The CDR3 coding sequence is TGTGCCATCTGGGACGGGACATTCAGCGCAGATACGCAGTATTTT.

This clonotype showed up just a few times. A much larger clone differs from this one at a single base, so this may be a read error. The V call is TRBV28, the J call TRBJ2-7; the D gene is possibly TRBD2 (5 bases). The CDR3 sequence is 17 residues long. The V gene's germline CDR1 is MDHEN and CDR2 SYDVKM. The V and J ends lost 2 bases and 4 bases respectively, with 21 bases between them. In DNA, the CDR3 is TGTGCCAGCAGTTTAGGCCCCGACTACCGGGCCGGGTACGAGCAGTACTTC. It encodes CASSLGPDYRAGYEQYF.

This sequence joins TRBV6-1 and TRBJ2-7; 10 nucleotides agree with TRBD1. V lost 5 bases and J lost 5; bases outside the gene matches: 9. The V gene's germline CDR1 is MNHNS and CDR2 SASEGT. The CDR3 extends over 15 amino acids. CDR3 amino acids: CASSFRDRGLHEQYF. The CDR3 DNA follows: TGTGCCAGCAGTTTCCGGGACAGGGGCTTGCACGAGCAGTACTTC.

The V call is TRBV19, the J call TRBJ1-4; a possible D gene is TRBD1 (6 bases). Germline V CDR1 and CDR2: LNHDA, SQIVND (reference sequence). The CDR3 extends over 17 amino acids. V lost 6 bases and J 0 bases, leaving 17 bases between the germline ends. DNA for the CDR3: TGTGCCAGTAGCCACCAGGGGCCGATATCAACTAATGAAAAACTGTTTTTT. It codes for CASSHQGPISTNEKLFF. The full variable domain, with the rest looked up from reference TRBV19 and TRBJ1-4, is DGGITQSPKYLFRKEGQNVTLSCEQNLNHDAMYWYRQDPGQGLRLIYYSQIVNDFQKGDIAEGYSVSREKKESFPLTVTSAQKNPTAFYLCASSHQGPISTNEKLFFGSGTQLSVL.

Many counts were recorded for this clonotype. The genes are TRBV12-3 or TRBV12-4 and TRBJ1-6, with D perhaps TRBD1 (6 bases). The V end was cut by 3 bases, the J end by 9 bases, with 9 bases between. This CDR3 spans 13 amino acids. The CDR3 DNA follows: TGTGCCAGCAGTTTCGAACAGGGTTCACCCCTCCACTTT. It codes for CASSFEQGSPLHF.

CDR3 nucleotides: TGTGCCAGCAGCCACCGGCGGGCCCGATACGAGCAGTACTTC. Translation gives CASSHRRARYEQYF. The V gene is TRBV3-1, the J gene TRBJ2-7, with D perhaps matching TRBD2 (5 bases). The germline V gene encodes CDR1 LGHDT and CDR2 YNNKEL (reference sequence). V was shortened by 3 bases and J by 4 bases, with 13 bases between the two germline ends. The CDR3 runs 14 residues.

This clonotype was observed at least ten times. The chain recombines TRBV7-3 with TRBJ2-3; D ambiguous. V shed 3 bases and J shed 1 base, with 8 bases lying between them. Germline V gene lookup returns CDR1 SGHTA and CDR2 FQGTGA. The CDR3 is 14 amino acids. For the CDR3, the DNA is TGTGCCAGCAGCTTGGGGTACCGCACAGATACGCAGTATTTT. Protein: CASSLGYRTDTQYF.